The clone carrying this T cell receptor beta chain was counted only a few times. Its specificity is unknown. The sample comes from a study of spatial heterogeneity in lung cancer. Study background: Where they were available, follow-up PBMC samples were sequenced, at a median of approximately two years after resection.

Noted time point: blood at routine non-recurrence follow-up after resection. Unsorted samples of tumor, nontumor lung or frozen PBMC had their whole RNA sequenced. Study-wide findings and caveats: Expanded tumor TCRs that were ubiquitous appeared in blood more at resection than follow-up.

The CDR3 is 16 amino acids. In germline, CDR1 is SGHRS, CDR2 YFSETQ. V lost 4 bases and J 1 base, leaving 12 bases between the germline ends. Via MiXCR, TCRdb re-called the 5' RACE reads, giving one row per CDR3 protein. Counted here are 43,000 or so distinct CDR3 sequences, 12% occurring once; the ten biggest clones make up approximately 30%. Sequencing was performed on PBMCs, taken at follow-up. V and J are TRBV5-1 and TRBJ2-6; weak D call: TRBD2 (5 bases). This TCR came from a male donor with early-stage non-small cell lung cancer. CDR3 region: CASSPSGSSGANVLTF. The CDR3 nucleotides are TGCGCCAGCAGCCCTTCTGGGAGTTCTGGGGCCAACGTCCTGACTTTC. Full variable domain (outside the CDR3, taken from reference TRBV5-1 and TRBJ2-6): KAGVTQTPRYLIKTRGQQVTLSCSPISGHRSVSWYQQTPGQGLQFLFEYFSETQRNKGNFPGRFSGRQFSNSRSEMNVSTLELGDSALYLCASSPSGSSGANVLTFGAGSRLTVL.